These 28 T cell receptor beta chains were all obtained from the same sample, sequenced in a study of cytomegalovirus exposure and HLA in healthy donors. Vbeta (60) and Jbeta (13) primers were used in the PCR. Sequencing was performed with immunoSEQ multiplex PCR; in TCRdb, only in-frame clones are kept and a portion is missing. The sample holds 180,000 or so clones, around 68% seen once. The material sequenced was PBMCs. The receptor source for this set is a man aged 40-55 years in good health and CMV-seronegative.

As DNA, the CDR3 is TGTGCCTGGAAAGAGGATGAGCAGTTCTTC. This gives the protein CAWKEDEQFF. V and J are TRBV30 and TRBJ2-1; D ambiguous. Germline CDR1 reads GTSNPN; CDR2 reads SVGIG (reference sequence). The V end was cut by 4 bases, the J end by 8 bases, with 6 bases between. CDR3 size: 10 residues.

This clone was detected many times. The chain is built from TRBV6-4 and TRBJ2-3, with D possibly matching TRBD2 (6 bases). The ends were cut back, 2 bases at V and 2 bases at J, with 11 bases in the middle. Looked up from germline, CDR1 is MRHNA and CDR2 is SNTAGT. The CDR3 is made up of 15 amino acids. The DNA of the CDR3 is TGTGCCAGCAGTGACGGGGGGAGAGACACAGATACGCAGTATTTT. It translates to CASSDGGRDTDTQYF.

This rearrangement joins TRBV6-5 to TRBJ1-4, with TRBD1 matching 7 bases. Germline lookup yields CDR1 MNHEY and CDR2 SVGAGI. This CDR3 spans 15 amino acids. The ends lost 0 bases at V and 5 bases at J; junction bases unmatched: 3. The CDR3 is CASSYSTTGNEKLFF. CDR3 in DNA: TGTGCCAGCAGTTACTCGACGACAGGGAATGAAAAACTGTTTTTT.

The chain recombines TRBV19 with TRBJ2-4, with D perhaps matching TRBD1 (6 bases). Germline CDR1 and CDR2: LNHDA and SQIVND (reference sequence). Trimming shortened V by 4 bases and J by 8 bases, and 21 bases separated the two germline ends. CDR3 size: 16 residues. CDR3 sequence: CASSTDRQVQGDIQYF. CDR3 nucleotides: TGTGCCAGTAGTACCGATAGACAGGTCCAAGGGGACATTCAGTACTTC. The entire variable domain, with the rest obtained from reference TRBV19 and TRBJ2-4, is as follows: DGGITQSPKYLFRKEGQNVTLSCEQNLNHDAMYWYRQDPGQGLRLIYYSQIVNDFQKGDIAEGYSVSREKKESFPLTVTSAQKNPTAFYLCASSTDRQVQGDIQYFGAGTRLSVL.

Here the CDR3 reads CASSLGVGNTEAFF. The CDR3 region has the DNA TGTGCCAGCAGCCTCGGGGTGGGGAACACTGAAGCTTTCTTT. The rearrangement joins TRBV7-9 to TRBJ1-1; no clear D gene. This CDR3 comprises 14 residues. Trimming stripped 5 bases from V and 1 base from J, with 11 bases between. Germline CDR1 and CDR2: SEHNR and FQNEAQ (reference sequence).

The gene calls are TRBV7-2 and TRBJ2-2; TRBD2 is a possible D gene (6 bases). V gave up 2 bases and J gave up 4 bases, with 11 bases separating them. The CDR3 loop spans 15 amino acids. Per the germline V gene, CDR1 is SGHTA and CDR2 is FQGNSA. CDR3 in DNA: TGTGCCAGCAGCTTACCGGGAGTACCCACCGGGGAGCTGTTTTTT. Protein: CASSLPGVPTGELFF.

This clone is a singleton in its sample. The chain combines TRBV19 with TRBJ1-4; D remains ambiguous. With 2 bases removed from V and 0 bases from J, the gap between germline ends came to 7 bases. The CDR3 sequence is 15 residues long. Germline CDR1 LNHDA, CDR2 SQIVND (reference sequence). The CDR3 loop is CASSIQFATNEKLFF. In nucleotides, the CDR3 is TGTGCCAGTAGTATACAATTTGCAACTAATGAAAAACTGTTTTTT.

This clone was seen just once. This chain uses TRBV5-1 with TRBJ2-1; 10 bases map to TRBD2. Trimming at V came to 4 bases and at J to 1 base, leaving 8 bases not matched to a gene. Per the germline V gene, CDR1 is SGHRS and CDR2 is YFSETQ. CDR3 size: 17 residues. CDR3 residues: CASSLRPSGSSYNEQFF. The CDR3 DNA sequence: TGCGCCAGCAGCCTACGTCCTAGCGGGAGTTCCTACAATGAGCAGTTCTTC. Together with reference TRBV5-1 and TRBJ2-1, the CDR3 gives the full variable domain: KAGVTQTPRYLIKTRGQQVTLSCSPISGHRSVSWYQQTPGQGLQFLFEYFSETQRNKGNFPGRFSGRQFSNSRSEMNVSTLELGDSALYLCASSLRPSGSSYNEQFFGPGTRLTVL.

V usage is TRBV5-8 and J usage is TRBJ1-5, with TRBD1 matching over 7 bases. Germline V CDR1 and CDR2: SGHTS, YDEGEE. V lost 5 bases and J lost 1; bases outside the gene matches: 6. The CDR3 consists of 15 residues. CDR3 sequence (DNA): TGTGCCAGCAGTACGACAGGGTTAAGCAATCAGCCCCAGCATTTT. Its protein is CASSTTGLSNQPQHF.

The table lists this clone with a few counts. The rearrangement uses TRBV2 and TRBJ1-1; TRBD1 agrees at 12 bases. With 0 bases clipped from V and 8 bases from J, the junction kept 4 bases outside the gene matches. Looked up from germline, CDR1 is SNHLY and CDR2 is FYNNEI. The CDR3 totals 15 residues. CDR3 sequence (DNA): TGTGCCAGCAGTGAAGCCCGGGACAGGGGGCTCGAAGCTTTCTTT. Translated: CASSEARDRGLEAFF.

The chain carries TRBV7-8 and TRBJ1-5; D uncertain. V lost 0 bases to trimming and J lost 0 bases, with 12 bases between them. The CDR3 consists of 17 residues. The germline V gene has CDR1 SGHVS and CDR2 FQNEAQ. The CDR3 region is CASSLASSKYSNQPQHF. CDR3 sequence (DNA): TGTGCCAGCAGCTTAGCGAGTAGTAAATATAGCAATCAGCCCCAGCATTTT.

The rearrangement uses TRBV7-9 and TRBJ2-1; maybe TRBD2 (5 bases). This CDR3 is 13 amino acids long. Trimming shortened V by 0 bases and J by 8 bases, and 8 bases separated the two germline ends. Germline lookup yields CDR1 SEHNR and CDR2 FQNEAQ (reference sequence). CDR3 protein: CASSLAGSDEQFF. The CDR3, as DNA: TGTGCCAGCAGCTTAGCGGGGAGCGATGAGCAGTTCTTC.

This chain connects TRBV5-6 to TRBJ2-7, with 11 bases lining up with TRBD1. Per germline, CDR1 SGHDT and CDR2 YYEEEE. The trim removed 6 bases at V and 2 bases at J, leaving 4 bases unmatched. CDR3 size: 14 residues. As DNA, the CDR3 is TGTGCCAGCACCCGGACAGGGGGCGCCTACGAGCAGTACTTC. Translated, it gives CASTRTGGAYEQYF.

The chain recombines TRBV5-8 with TRBJ1-2; D unclear. With 6 bases removed from V and 0 bases from J, the gap between germline ends came to 21 bases. The germline gives CDR1 SGHTS, CDR2 YDEGEE. The CDR3 runs 17 residues. This chain's CDR3 is CASTLGVRVLTNYGYTF. The CDR3 nucleotides are TGTGCCAGCACCCTGGGAGTTAGGGTACTAACTAACTATGGCTACACCTTC.

The chain carries TRBV5-8 and TRBJ2-5, with TRBD2 as a possible D gene (5 bases). This CDR3 has 15 residues. Trimming took off 2 bases at V and 2 bases at J, with 13 bases between the two ends. Germline assignment: CDR1 SGHTS and CDR2 YDEGEE. DNA for the CDR3: TGTGCCAGCAGCTTACGAGGACGGGGTCAAGAGACCCAGTACTTC. Its translation is CASSLRGRGQETQYF.

Only a few counts were recorded for this clone. V is TRBV18 and J is TRBJ2-7; 8 nucleotides agree with TRBD1. Germline loops: CDR1 KGHSH, CDR2 LQKENI. There are 15 residues in the CDR3. Trimming cost V 2 bases and J 1 base; bases outside gene matches: 4. CDR3 protein: CASSPWTGISYEQYF. The CDR3, as DNA: TGTGCCAGCTCACCATGGACAGGGATATCCTACGAGCAGTACTTC.

This sequence joins TRBV2 and TRBJ2-2; 10 bases fit TRBD2. Per the germline V gene, CDR1 is SNHLY and CDR2 is FYNNEI. The CDR3 has 16 residues. J lost 2 bases, V lost 4 bases, and 4 bases had no gene match. CDR3: CASSGSSGGNTGELFF. The CDR3 DNA is TGTGCCAGCAGTGGGTCTAGCGGGGGAAACACCGGGGAGCTGTTTTTT.

This chain uses TRBV27 with TRBJ2-1; 8 bases are shared with TRBD1. Germline-derived CDR1 and CDR2 are MNHEY and SMNVEV (reference sequence). The CDR3 extends over 14 amino acids. V shed 8 bases and J 10 bases; nucleotides not matched to a gene: 13. As DNA, the CDR3 is TGTGCCAGCGGCTGGGTGCAGGGGGCGCGCGAGCAGTTCTTC. Translated: CASGWVQGAREQFF.

The chain employs TRBV30 and TRBJ1-6; the D is unclear. The germline V and J ends were trimmed by 0 bases and 10 bases, with 7 bases remaining between them. Germline CDR1 is GTSNPN and CDR2 is SVGIG (reference sequence). The length of the CDR3 is 12 residues. The CDR3 protein is CAWSVAVSPLHF. The CDR3 region has the DNA TGTGCCTGGAGTGTAGCCGTATCACCCCTCCACTTT. Full variable domain (remainder filled in from reference TRBV30 and TRBJ1-6): SQTIHQWPATLVQPVGSPLSLECTVEGTSNPNLYWYRQAAGRGLQLLFYSVGIGQISSEVPQNLSASRPQDRQFILSSKKLLLSDSGFYLCAWSVAVSPLHFGNGTRLTVT.

The chain joins TRBV29-1 to TRBJ2-3; the D is unclear. The CDR3 covers 14 residues. V was cut by 1 base and J by 3 bases, with 11 bases left in between. Germline CDR1 is SQVTM and CDR2 is ANQGSEA. CDR3 nucleotide sequence: TGCAGCGTTGAAGCTGGAGACTCGACAGATACGCAGTATTTT. Translation gives CSVEAGDSTDTQYF.

This clone was detected a few times. The CDR3 nucleotides read TGTGCCTGTGGCACGGAGGGCAAAAACATTCAGTACTTC. Translated: CACGTEGKNIQYF. The chain recombines TRBV30 with TRBJ2-4; weak D call: TRBD2 (6 bases). The V end lost 6 bases, the J end lost 3 bases, and 12 bases lay between the germline ends. The CDR3 runs to 13 residues. Germline V CDR1 and CDR2: GTSNPN, SVGIG (reference sequence).

The rearrangement links TRBV5-3 to TRBJ2-6; D unclear. Being an ORF, TRBV5-3 has a function that is uncertain. Trimming took 2 bases from V and 0 from J, leaving 12 bases between them. The length of the CDR3 is 17 residues. CDR3 amino acids: CARSFCGRCSGANVLTF. The CDR3 DNA sequence: TGTGCCAGAAGCTTTTGCGGCAGATGCTCTGGGGCCAACGTCCTGACTTTC.

This chain connects TRBV2 to TRBJ2-7; D not certain. V was shortened by 5 bases and J by 1 base, with 9 bases between the two germline ends. The CDR3 covers 13 residues. CDR1 and CDR2 from the germline V gene are SNHLY and FYNNEI. The CDR3 sequence: CASSTAFSYEQYF. DNA of the CDR3: TGTGCCAGCAGTACAGCTTTTTCCTACGAGCAGTACTTC. Combining the CDR3 with reference TRBV2 and TRBJ2-7 gives the whole variable domain EPEVTQTPSHQVTQMGQEVILRCVPISNHLYFYWYRQILGQKVEFLVSFYNNEISEKSEIFDDQFSVERPDGSNFTLKIRSTKLEDSAMYFCASSTAFSYEQYFGPGTRLTVT.

The chain combines TRBV13 with TRBJ2-3, with a weak D call TRBD2 (6 bases). The V and J ends lost 5 bases and 0 bases respectively, with 18 bases between them. In germline, CDR1 is PRHDT, CDR2 FYEKMQ (reference sequence). The CDR3 sequence is 17 residues long. CDR3 sequence: CASSVRVAGSSTDTQYF. In nucleotides, the CDR3 is TGTGCCAGCAGCGTTAGGGTGGCGGGATCTAGCACAGATACGCAGTATTTT.

This clone was found a few times. The chain combines TRBV29-1 with TRBJ2-7; no firm D call. Trimming shortened V by 0 bases and J by 7 bases, and 13 bases separated the two germline ends. Germline V CDR1 and CDR2: SQVTM, ANQGSEA. CDR3 length: 13 residues. The CDR3 is CSVEEEWAQEQYF. CDR3 bases: TGCAGCGTTGAAGAGGAATGGGCGCAGGAGCAGTACTTC.

This clone was recorded a few times. This chain joins TRBV21-1 and TRBJ2-7; no check of the table's D call, TRBD2, against the DNA was made. TRBV21-1 is given as a pseudogene. This CDR3 is built from 13 residues. The CDR3 DNA is TGTGCCAGCAGGAAAGGAGGCCGCTACGAGCAGTACTTC. Amino acids: CASRKGGRYEQYF.

The genes are TRBV6-1 and TRBJ1-1; 7 nucleotides match TRBD1. This CDR3 region has 13 residues. Trimming took 5 bases from V and 1 from J; bases not matched to a gene: 1. Germline values: CDR1 MNHNS, CDR2 SASEGT. CDR3 sequence reads: CASSHRGNTEAFF. DNA for the CDR3: TGTGCCAGCAGTCACAGGGGGAACACTGAAGCTTTCTTT.

This chain joins TRBV6-1 and TRBJ2-7; 10 positions match TRBD1. With V trimmed by 6 bases and J by 2 bases, 4 bases remained unmatched. The CDR3 is 14 amino acids. Germline CDR1 is MNHNS and CDR2 is SASEGT. This CDR3 reads CASSIGTGAYEQYF. The CDR3 DNA reads as TGTGCCAGCAGCATCGGGACAGGGGCCTACGAGCAGTACTTC.